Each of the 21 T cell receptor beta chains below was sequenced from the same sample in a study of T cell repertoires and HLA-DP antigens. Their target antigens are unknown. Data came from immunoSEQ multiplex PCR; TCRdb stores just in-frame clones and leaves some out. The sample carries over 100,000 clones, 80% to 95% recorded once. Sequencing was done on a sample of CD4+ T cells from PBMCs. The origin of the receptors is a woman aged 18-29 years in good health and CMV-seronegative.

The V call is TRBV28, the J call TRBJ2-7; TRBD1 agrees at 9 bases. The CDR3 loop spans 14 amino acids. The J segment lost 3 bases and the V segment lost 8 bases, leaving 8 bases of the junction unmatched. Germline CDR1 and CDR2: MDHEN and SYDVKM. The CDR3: CASSGTGLIYEQYV. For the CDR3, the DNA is TGTGCCAGCTCCGGGACAGGGCTTATCTACGAGCAGTACGTC.

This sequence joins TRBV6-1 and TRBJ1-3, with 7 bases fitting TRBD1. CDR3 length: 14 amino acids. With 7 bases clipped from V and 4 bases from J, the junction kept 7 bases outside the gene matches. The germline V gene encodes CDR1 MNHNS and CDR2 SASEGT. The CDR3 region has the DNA TGTGCCAGCATTCAGACAGGGAGCGGAAACACCATATATTTT. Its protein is CASIQTGSGNTIYF.

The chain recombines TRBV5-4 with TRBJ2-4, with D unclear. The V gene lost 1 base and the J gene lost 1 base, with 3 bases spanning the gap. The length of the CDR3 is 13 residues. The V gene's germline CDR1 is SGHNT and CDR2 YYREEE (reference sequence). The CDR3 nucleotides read TGTGCCAGCAGCTTGCAGGCCAAAAACATTCAGTACTTC. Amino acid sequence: CASSLQAKNIQYF.

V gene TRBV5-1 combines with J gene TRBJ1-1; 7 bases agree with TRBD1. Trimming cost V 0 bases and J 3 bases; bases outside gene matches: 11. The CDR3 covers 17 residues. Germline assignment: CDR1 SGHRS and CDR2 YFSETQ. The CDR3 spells CASSLGPGGRRDTEAFF. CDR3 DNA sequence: TGCGCCAGCAGCTTGGGGCCAGGGGGAAGGAGGGACACTGAAGCTTTCTTT.

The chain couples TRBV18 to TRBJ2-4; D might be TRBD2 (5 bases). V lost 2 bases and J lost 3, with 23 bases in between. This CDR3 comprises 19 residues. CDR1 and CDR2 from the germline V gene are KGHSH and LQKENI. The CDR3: CASSPVAVNQRTGKNIQYF. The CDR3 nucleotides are TGTGCCAGCTCACCAGTCGCGGTGAACCAGCGGACCGGCAAAAACATTCAGTACTTC. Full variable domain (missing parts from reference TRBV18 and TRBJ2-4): NAGVMQNPRHLVRRRGQEARLRCSPMKGHSHVYWYRQLPEEGLKFMVYLQKENIIDESGMPKERFSAEFPKEGPSILRIQQVVRGDSAAYFCASSPVAVNQRTGKNIQYFGAGTRLSVL.

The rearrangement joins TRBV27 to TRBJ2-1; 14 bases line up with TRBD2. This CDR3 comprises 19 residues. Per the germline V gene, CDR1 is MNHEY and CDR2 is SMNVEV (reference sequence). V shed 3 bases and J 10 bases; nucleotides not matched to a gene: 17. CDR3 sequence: CASSLGREGGLAGVREQFF. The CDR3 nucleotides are TGTGCCAGCAGTTTGGGGAGGGAGGGGGGACTAGCGGGAGTCCGAGAGCAGTTCTTC.

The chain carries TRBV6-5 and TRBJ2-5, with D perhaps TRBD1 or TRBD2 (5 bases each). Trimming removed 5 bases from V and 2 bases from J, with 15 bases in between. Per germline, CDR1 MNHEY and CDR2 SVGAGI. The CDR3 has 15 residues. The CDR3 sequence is CASSSPHGGQETQYF. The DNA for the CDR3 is TGTGCCAGCAGTAGCCCCCATGGGGGTCAAGAGACCCAGTACTTC.

The CDR3 loop is CASSSRGLPYEQYF. The DNA for the CDR3 is TGTGCCAGCAGTTCCAGGGGGCTCCCCTACGAGCAGTACTTC. V and J are TRBV28 and TRBJ2-7, with TRBD1 identical over 8 bases. Germline trimming cut 4 bases from V and 2 bases from J; bases unmatched to any gene: 4. Germline loops: CDR1 MDHEN, CDR2 SYDVKM. There are 14 residues in the CDR3.

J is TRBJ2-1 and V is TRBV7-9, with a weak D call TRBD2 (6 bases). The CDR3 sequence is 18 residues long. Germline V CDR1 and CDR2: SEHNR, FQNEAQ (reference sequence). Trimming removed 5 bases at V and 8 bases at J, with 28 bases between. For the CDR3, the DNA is TGTGCCAGCAGCCGCCTTCGACCGGGGGTGCTAGTGGGAGATGAGCAGTTCTTC. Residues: CASSRLRPGVLVGDEQFF.

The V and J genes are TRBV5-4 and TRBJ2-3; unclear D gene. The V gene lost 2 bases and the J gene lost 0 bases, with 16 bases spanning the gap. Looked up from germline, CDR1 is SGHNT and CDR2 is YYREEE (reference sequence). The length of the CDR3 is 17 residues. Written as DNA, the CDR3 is TGTGCCAGCAGCTTCCCTCGGTTAGGTACTAGCACAGATACGCAGTATTTT. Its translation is CASSFPRLGTSTDTQYF.

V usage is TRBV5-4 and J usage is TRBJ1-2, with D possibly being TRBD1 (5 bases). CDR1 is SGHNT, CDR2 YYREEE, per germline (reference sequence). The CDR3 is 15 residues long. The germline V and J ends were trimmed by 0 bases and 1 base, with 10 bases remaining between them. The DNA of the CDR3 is TGTGCCAGCAGCTTGGCTCAGGGATTTAACTATGGCTACACCTTC. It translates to CASSLAQGFNYGYTF.

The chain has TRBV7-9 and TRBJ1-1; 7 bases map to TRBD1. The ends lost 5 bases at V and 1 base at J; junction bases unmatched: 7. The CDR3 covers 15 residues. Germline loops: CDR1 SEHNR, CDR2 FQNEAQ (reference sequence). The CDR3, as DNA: TGTGCCAGCAGCCTGGAGGGGGCGCGGAACACTGAAGCTTTCTTT. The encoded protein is CASSLEGARNTEAFF.

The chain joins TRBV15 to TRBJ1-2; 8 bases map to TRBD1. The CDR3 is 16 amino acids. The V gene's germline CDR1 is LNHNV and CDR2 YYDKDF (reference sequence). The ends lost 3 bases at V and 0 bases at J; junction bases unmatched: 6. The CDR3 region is CATSSPGGQANYGYTF. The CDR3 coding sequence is TGTGCCACCAGCAGTCCGGGGGGACAGGCTAACTATGGCTACACCTTC.

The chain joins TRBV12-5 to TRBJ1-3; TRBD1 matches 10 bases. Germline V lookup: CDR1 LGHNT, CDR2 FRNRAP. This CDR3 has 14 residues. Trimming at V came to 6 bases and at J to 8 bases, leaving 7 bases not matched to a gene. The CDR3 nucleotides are TGTGCTAGTGGCACCCAGGGACAGGGGTACACCATATATTTT. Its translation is CASGTQGQGYTIYF.

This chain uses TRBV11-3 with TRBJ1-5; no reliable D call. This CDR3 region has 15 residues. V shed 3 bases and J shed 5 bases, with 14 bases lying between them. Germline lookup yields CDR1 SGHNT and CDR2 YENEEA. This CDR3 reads CASSFRPDGDQPQHF. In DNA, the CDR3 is TGTGCCAGCAGCTTCAGGCCAGACGGGGATCAGCCCCAGCATTTT. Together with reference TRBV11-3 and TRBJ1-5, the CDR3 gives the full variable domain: EAGVVQSPRYKIIEKKQPVAFWCNPISGHNTLYWYLQNLGQGPELLIRYENEEAVDDSQLPKDRFSAERLKGVDSTLKIQPAELGDSAVYLCASSFRPDGDQPQHFGDGTRLSIL.

The CDR3 DNA reads TGTGCCAGCAGTTGGGACAGGGCCAATCAGCCCCAGCATTTT. It translates to CASSWDRANQPQHF. The rearrangement links TRBV2 to TRBJ1-5, with 9 positions matching TRBD1. The CDR3 has 14 amino acids. CDR1 and CDR2 from the germline V gene are SNHLY and FYNNEI. V was clipped by 5 bases and J by 3 bases; unmatched bases: 2.

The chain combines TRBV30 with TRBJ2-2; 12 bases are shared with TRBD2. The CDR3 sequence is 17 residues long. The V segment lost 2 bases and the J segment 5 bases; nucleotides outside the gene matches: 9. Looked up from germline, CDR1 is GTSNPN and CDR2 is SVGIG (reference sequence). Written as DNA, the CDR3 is TGTGCCTGGAGTTGGCCGACTAGCGGGAGAAGGACCGGGGAGCTGTTTTTT. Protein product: CAWSWPTSGRRTGELFF.

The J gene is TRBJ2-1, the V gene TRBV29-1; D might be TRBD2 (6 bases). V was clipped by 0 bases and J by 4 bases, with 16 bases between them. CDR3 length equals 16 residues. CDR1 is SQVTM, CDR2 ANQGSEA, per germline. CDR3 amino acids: CSVEDSEGEVYNEQFF. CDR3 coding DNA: TGCAGCGTTGAAGATTCTGAAGGGGAGGTTTACAATGAGCAGTTCTTC.

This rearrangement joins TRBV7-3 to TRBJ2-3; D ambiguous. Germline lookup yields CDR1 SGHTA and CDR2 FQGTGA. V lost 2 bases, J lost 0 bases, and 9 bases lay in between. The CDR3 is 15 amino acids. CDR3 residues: CASSLVRSSTDTQYF. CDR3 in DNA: TGTGCCAGCAGCTTAGTCCGTTCTAGCACAGATACGCAGTATTTT.

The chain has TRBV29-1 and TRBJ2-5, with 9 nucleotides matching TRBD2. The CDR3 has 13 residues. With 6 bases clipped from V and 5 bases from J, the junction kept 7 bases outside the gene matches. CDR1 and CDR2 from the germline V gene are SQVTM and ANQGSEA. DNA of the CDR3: TGCAGCGTCCGCGGGAGGGCGAGGGAGACCCAGTACTTC. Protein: CSVRGRARETQYF.

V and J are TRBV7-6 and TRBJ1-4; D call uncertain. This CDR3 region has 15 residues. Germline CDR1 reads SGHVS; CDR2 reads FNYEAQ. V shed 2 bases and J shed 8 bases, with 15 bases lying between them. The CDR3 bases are TGTGCCAGCAGCTTATTTCGGGTTTCGGGAGAAAAACTGTTTTTT. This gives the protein CASSLFRVSGEKLFF.